The text below deals with one TCR beta chain. The antigen remains undetermined. The data belong to a study of T cell responses to AZD1222 COVID-19 vaccine. Study at large: Second doses that came at about 4 or about 12 weeks were put together.

The study, taken as a whole, reports: Distributed over spike, vaccine-associated CD4 TCRs predominated at 160-218 and 743-854.

The CDR3 contains 16 residues. V was shortened by 0 bases and J by 9 bases, with 18 bases between the two germline ends. CDR1 MGHRA and CDR2 YSYEKL come from the germline V gene. Sequencing was performed with immunoSEQ multiplex PCR; in TCRdb, only in-frame clones are kept and a portion is missing. The sample consists of about 120,000 clones, around 90% of them appearing once. Source: peripheral blood, taken on day 0 of AZD1222 vaccination. The gene calls are TRBV4-1 and TRBJ2-1; D might be TRBD1 (5 bases). The sequence derives from an adult in good health. CDR3 coding DNA: TGCGCCAGCAGCCAAGAAACAGGTAGACAAGGGGTTGAGCAGTTCTTC. Its protein product is CASSQETGRQGVEQFF.